This T cell receptor (beta chain) is drawn from a study of immune evolution from preneoplasia to lung adenocarcinoma. The length of the CDR3 is 13 residues. Germline assignment: CDR1 SGHVS and CDR2 FNYEAQ. Trimming took off 5 bases at V and 8 bases at J, with 15 bases between the two ends. Sequencing used immunoSEQ multiplex PCR; TCRdb keeps in-frame clones, though not all of them. There are 10,000 or so clones in the sample; approximately 90% occur only once, and under 3% lies in the top ten. The sequence came from a person aged 65-85 years with invasive lung adenocarcinoma. Some clones in this sample may be carry-over from other donors' samples. This sequence joins TRBV7-6 and TRBJ1-2; D uncertain. What was sequenced was FFPE invasive lung adenocarcinoma tissue. The CDR3 protein is CASSQDGSSGYTF. The CDR3 DNA reads as TGTGCCAGCAGCCAGGACGGGTCTAGCGGCTACACCTTC.